This T cell receptor (beta chain) comes out of a study of shared clonotypes between healthy human individuals. Only CD45RO-negative cells positively selected for CCR7 counted as naive CD8 cells, so terminally differentiated effector memory CD45RA+ cells were excluded. Method: immunoSEQ multiplex PCR; TCRdb's copy keeps in-frame clones and lacks some. Here the sample spans over 2,000,000 clones, 80% to 95% being singletons. Trimming took 10 bases from V and 5 from J; bases not matched to a gene: 13. The CDR3 runs to 14 residues. The germline gives CDR1 MNHEY, CDR2 SMNVEV (reference sequence). The gene calls are TRBV27 and TRBJ2-7; 8 nucleotides match TRBD2. The specimen sequenced was naive CD8+ T cells from PBMCs. The origin of this receptor is a man between 18 and 29 years old in good health. Some clones in this sample may be carry-over from other donors' samples. In nucleotides, the CDR3 is TGTGCCACGCGGCGGGGGGCTGGTAGGGACGAGCAGTACTTC. It encodes CATRRGAGRDEQYF.